Described below is a single T cell receptor (beta chain) sequence and its context. Original processing methods: Reference gene primer amplification gave estimated nucleated cell counts. Only in-frame clones appear in the TCRdb table, and some are missing; sequencing was by immunoSEQ multiplex PCR. Clonal size and the V and J genes are those of that table, whereas D and trimming came from the DNA. The sample includes 180,000 or so clones, about 85% of them seen just once. Trimming removed 3 bases from V and 0 bases from J; junction bases left unmatched: 4. This CDR3 comprises 16 residues. Germline V gene sequence: CDR1 KGHDR, CDR2 SFDVKD. These data originate in a study of blood T cell repertoires in COVID-19. At the level of the study: Specimens from acute and convalescent COVID-19 originated in the United States, Italy and Spain. Sources were T cells, B-cell-depleted T cells, or PBMCs; the material itself was cDNA or gDNA.

V and J are TRBV24-1 and TRBJ2-1; TRBD1 matches at 7 bases. This sequence originates from a woman of 80 years or more with acute or convalescent COVID-19. The sample comprised peripheral blood. The CDR3 here is CATSDGPGGSYNEQFF. The CDR3 coding sequence is TGTGCCACCAGTGATGGCCCAGGGGGCTCCTACAATGAGCAGTTCTTC.